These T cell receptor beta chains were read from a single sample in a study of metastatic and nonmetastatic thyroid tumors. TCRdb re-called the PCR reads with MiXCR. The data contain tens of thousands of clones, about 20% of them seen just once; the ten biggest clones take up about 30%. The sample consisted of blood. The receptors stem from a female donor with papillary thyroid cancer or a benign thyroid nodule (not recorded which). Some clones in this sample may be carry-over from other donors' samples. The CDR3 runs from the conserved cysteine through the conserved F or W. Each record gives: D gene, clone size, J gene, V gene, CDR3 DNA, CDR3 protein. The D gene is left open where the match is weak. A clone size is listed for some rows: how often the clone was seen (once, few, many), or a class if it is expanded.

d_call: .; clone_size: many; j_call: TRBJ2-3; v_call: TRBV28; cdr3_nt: TGTGCCAGCAGTTTATCAGATACGCAGTATTTT; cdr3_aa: CASSLSDTQYF
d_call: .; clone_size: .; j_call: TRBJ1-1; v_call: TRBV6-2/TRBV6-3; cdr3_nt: TGTGCCAGCAGTTACTCGGGGCCGGCTGGTCGTACTGAAGCTTTCTTT; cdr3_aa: CASSYSGPAGRTEAFF
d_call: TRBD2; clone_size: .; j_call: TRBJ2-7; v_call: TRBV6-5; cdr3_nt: TGTGCCAGCACCGTTAAAGCGTTTTTAGTGGGAGGGGCCTACGAGCAGTACTTC; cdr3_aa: CASTVKAFLVGGAYEQYF
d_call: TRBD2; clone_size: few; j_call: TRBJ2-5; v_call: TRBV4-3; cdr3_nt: TGCGCCAGCAGCCATGACGGGACTAGCAAAGAGACCCAGTACTTC; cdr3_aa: CASSHDGTSKETQYF
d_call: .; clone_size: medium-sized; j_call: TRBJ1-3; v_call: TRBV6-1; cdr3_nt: TGTGCCAGCAGGGGACACTCTGGAAACACCATATATTTT; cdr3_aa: CASRGHSGNTIYF
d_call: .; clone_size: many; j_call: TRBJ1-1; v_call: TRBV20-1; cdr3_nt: TGCAGTGTTCTACTTTTTCAGGGTGGAGGGACTGAAGCTTTCTTT; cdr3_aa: CSVLLFQGGGTEAFF
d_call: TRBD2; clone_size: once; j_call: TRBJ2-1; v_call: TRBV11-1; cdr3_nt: TGTGCCAGCAGCTTAGTGGCGGGAGGTCCTATAAACGGTGAGCAGTTCTTC; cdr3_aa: CASSLVAGGPINGEQFF
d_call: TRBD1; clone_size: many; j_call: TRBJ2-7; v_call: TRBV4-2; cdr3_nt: TGTGCCAGCAGCCAAGGACCGACAGGGTATTACGAGCAGTACTTC; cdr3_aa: CASSQGPTGYYEQYF
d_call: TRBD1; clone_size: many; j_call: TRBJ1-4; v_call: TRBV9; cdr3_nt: TGTGCCAGCAGCTTACACAGGGGTTCGAATGAAAAACTGTTTTTT; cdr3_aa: CASSLHRGSNEKLFF
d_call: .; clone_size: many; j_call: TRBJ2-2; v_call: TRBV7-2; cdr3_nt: TGTGCCAGCAGTTACTACACCGGGGAGCTGTTTTTT; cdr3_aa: CASSYYTGELFF
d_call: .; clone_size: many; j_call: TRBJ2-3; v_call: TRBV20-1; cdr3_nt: TGCAGTGCTAGGAGGGGGGAAATGCAGTATTTT; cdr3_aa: CSARRGEMQYF
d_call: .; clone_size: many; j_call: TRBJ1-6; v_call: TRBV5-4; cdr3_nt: TGTGCCAGCAGCTTGGACAGGGTCGACGGTTCACCCCTCCACTTT; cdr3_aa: CASSLDRVDGSPLHF
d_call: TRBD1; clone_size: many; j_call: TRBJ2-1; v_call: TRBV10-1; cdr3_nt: TGCGCCAGCAGTGAGTTGGACAGGGGGCCGAACAATGAGCAGTTCTTC; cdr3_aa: CASSELDRGPNNEQFF
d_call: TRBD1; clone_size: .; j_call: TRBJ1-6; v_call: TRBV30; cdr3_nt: TGTGCCTGGGACAGGGTGGGGACCGTGACTCATTCACCCCTCCACTTT; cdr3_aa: CAWDRVGTVTHSPLHF
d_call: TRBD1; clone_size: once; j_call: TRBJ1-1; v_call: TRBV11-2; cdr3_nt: TGTGCCAGCAGAACGACAGGGCGTGGCACTGAAGCTTTCTTT; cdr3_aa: CASRTTGRGTEAFF
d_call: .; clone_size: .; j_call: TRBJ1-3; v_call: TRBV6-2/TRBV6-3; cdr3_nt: TGTGCCAGCAGCCTCGCAAACTCTGGAAACACAGTATATTTT; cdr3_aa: CASSLANSGNTVYF
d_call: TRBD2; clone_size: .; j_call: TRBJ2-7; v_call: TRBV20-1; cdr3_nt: TGCAGTGCTATTCTTCAGCGGGGGGGCCCCTACGAGCAGTACTTC; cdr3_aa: CSAILQRGGPYEQYF
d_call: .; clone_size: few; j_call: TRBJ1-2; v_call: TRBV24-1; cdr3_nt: TGTGCCACCAGTGAGTACGACAGTCCAAGTGGCTACACCTTC; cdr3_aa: CATSEYDSPSGYTF
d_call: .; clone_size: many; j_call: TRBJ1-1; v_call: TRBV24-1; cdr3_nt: TGTGCCGTAACCGGGACAAACACTGAAGCTTTCTTT; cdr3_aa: CAVTGTNTEAFF
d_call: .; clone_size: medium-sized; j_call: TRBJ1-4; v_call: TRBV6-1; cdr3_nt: TGTGCCAGCAGTGAAAGACCCGGGCTTGAAAAACTGTTTTTT; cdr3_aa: CASSERPGLEKLFF
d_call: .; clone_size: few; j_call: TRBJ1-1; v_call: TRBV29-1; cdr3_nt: TGCAGTGCGAGCGCGTACGGAACGAACACTGAAGCTTTCTTT; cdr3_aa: CSASAYGTNTEAFF
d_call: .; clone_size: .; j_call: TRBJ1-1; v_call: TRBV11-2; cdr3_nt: TGTGCCAGCAGCTTAGAGTATAACACTGAAGCTTTCTTT; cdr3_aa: CASSLEYNTEAFF
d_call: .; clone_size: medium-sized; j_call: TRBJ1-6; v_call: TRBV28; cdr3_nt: TGTGCCAGCCGGATGGGGGATTCACCCCTCCACTTT; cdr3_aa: CASRMGDSPLHF
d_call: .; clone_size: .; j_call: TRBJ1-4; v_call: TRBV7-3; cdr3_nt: TGTGCCAGCAGCTTAAGCAGTCCCCGGTTTACGATTTTT; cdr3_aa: CASSLSSPRFTIF
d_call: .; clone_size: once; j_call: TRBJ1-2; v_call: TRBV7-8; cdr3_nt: TGTGCCAGCAGCTTAGGAGGGGCTAGCGGCTACACCTTC; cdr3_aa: CASSLGGASGYTF
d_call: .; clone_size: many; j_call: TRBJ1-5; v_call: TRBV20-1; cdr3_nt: TGCAGTGCTAGCGCGGACAGTAGCAATCAGCCCCAGCATTTT; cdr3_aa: CSASADSSNQPQHF
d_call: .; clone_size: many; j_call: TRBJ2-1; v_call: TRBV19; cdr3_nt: TGTGCCAGTAGTATAGGACAGTACAATGAGCAGTTCTTC; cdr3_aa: CASSIGQYNEQFF
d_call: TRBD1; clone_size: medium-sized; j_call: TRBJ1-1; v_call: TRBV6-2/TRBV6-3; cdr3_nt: TGTGCCAGCAGTTACACTTCAGGGGGCACTGAAGCTTTCTTT; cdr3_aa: CASSYTSGGTEAFF
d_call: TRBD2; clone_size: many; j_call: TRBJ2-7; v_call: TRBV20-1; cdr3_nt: TGCAGTGCCGAGTACGGGGGGAGGAGCACCTACGAGCAGTACTTC; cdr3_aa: CSAEYGGRSTYEQYF
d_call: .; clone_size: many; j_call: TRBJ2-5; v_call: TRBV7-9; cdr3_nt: TGTGCCAGCAGCTCCCTGGGGCTAGCAGAGACCCAGTACTTC; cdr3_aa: CASSSLGLAETQYF
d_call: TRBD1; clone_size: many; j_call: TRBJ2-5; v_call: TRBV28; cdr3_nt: TGTGCCAGCAGTTTCCAGGGGGCGCAAGGGGAGACCCAGTACTTC; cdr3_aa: CASSFQGAQGETQYF
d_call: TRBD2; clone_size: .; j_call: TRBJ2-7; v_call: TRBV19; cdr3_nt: TGTGCCAGTAGCCCCCCGGGACTAGCGGACTACGAGCAGTACTTC; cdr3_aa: CASSPPGLADYEQYF
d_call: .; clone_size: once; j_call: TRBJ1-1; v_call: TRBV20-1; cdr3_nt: TGCAGTGCTATTATTAGGTCTGAAGCTTTCTTT; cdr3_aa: CSAIIRSEAFF
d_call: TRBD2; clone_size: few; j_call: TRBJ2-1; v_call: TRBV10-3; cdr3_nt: TGTGCCATCAGCATTACTAGCGACGGCTCCTACAATGAGCAGTTCTTC; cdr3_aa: CAISITSDGSYNEQFF
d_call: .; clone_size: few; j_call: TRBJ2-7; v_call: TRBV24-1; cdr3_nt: TGTGCCACCAGTGAGGTAGGGGTCTACGAGCAGTACTTC; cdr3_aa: CATSEVGVYEQYF